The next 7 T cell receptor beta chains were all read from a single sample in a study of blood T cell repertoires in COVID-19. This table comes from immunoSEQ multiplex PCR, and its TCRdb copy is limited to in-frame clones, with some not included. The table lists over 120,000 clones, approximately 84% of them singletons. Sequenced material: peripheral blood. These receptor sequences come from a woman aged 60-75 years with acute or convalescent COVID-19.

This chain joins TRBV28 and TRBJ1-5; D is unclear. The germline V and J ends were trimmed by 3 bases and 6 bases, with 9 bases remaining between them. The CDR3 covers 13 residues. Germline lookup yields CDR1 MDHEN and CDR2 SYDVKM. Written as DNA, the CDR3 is TGTGCCAGCAGTTTCGGGGTAACTCAGCCCCAGCATTTT. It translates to CASSFGVTQPQHF.

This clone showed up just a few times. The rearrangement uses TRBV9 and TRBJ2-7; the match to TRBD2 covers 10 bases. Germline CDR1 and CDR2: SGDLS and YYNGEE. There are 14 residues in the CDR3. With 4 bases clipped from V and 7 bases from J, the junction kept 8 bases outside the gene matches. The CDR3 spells CASSPSGSGGEQYF. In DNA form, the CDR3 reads TGTGCCAGCAGCCCTAGCGGGAGTGGAGGTGAGCAGTACTTC.

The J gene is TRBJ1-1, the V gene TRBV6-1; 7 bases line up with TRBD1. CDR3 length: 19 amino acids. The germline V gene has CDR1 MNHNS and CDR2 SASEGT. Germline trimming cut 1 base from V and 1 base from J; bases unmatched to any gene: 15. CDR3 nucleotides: TGTGCCAGCAGTGAAGATTCCCGCACACAGGGGCTGAGGAACACTGAAGCTTTCTTT. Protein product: CASSEDSRTQGLRNTEAFF.

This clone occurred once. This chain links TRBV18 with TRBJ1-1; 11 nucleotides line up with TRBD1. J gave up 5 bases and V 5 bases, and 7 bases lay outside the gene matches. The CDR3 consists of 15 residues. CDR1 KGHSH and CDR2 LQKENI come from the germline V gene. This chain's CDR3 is CASSWSGTGGTEAFF. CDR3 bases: TGTGCCAGCTCATGGTCCGGGACAGGGGGGACTGAAGCTTTCTTT.

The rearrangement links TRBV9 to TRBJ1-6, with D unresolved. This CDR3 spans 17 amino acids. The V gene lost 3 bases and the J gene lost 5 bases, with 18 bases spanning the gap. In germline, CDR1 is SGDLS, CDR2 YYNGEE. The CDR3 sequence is CASSAPGIGKNNSPLHF. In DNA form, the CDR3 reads TGTGCCAGCAGCGCCCCCGGGATCGGAAAAAATAATTCACCCCTCCACTTT.

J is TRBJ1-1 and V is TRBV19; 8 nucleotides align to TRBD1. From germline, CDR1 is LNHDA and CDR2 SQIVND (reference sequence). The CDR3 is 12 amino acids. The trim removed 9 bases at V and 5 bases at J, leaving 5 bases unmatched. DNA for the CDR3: TGTGCCAGCAGGACAGGGACGACTGAAGCTTTCTTT. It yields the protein CASRTGTTEAFF.

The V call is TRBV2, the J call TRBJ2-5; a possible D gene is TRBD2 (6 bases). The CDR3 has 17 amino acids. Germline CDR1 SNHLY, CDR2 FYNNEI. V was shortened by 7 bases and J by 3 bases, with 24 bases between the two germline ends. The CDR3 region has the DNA TGTGCCAGCACTCCCGCGGAGGGGACGCAGGCTAAAGAGACCCAGTACTTC. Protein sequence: CASTPAEGTQAKETQYF.